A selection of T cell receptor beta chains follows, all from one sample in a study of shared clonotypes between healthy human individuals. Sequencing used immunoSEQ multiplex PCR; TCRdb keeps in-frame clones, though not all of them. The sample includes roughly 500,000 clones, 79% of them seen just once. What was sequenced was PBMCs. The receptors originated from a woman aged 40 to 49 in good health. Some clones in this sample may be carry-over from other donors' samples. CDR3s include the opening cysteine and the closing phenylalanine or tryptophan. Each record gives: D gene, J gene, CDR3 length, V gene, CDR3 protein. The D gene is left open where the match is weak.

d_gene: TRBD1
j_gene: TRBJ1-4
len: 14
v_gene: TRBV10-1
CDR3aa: CATEPGQHYEKLFF

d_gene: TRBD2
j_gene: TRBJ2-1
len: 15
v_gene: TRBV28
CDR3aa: CASSLGLAEYNEQFF

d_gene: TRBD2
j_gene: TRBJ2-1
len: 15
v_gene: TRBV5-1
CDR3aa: CASSPALAGGSEQFF

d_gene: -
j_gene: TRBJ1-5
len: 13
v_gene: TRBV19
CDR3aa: CASSIQENQPQHF

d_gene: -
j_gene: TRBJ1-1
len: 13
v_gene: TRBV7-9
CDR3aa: CASTFGARTEAFF

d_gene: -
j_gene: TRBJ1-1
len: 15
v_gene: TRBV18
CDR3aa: CASSPSRLKNTEAFF

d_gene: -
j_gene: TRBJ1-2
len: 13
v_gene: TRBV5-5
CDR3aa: CASSLAQFNGYTF

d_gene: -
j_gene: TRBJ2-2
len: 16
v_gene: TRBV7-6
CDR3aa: CASSPRQGPNTGELFF

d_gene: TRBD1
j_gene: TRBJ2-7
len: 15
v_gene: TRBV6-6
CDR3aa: CASSTSGTVAGEQYF

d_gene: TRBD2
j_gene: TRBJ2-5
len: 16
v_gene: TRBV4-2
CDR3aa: CASSQDLGGGQETQYF

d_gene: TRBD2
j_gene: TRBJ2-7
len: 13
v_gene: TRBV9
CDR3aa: CASSGGLAYEQYF

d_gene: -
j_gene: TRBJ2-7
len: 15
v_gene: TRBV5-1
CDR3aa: CASSPTPESLYEQYF

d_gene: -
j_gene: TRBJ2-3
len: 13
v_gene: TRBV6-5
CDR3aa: CASSYNPEDTQYF

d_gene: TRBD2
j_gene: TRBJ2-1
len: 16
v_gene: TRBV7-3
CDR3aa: CASSPGLAGGGTEQFF

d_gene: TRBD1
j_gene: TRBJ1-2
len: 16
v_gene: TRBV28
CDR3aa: CASSLGPTGPGYGYTF

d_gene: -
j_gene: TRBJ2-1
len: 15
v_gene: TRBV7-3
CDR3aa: CASSPGESPYHEQFF

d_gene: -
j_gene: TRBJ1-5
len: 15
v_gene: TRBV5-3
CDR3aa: CASSQDEGGHQPQHF

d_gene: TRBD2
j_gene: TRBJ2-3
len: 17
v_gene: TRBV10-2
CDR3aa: CASSEPWTSVETDTQYF

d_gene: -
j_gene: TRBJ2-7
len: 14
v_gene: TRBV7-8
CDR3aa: CASSTGRLGAEQYF

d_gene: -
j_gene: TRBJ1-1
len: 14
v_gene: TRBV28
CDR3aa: CASSLGQGGTEAFF

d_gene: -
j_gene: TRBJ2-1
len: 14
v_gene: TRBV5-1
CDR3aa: CASSPQGSYNEQFF

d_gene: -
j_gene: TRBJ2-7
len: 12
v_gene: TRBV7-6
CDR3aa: CASSLRPDEQYF

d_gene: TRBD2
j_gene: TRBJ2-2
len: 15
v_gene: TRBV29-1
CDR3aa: CSVLSSSGARGELFF

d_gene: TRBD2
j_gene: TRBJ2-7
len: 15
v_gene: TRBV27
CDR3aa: CASSPGLAGLYEQYF

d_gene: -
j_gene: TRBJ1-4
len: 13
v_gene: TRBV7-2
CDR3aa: CASSLVLREELFF

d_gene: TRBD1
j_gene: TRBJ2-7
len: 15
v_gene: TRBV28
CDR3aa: CASSLLGQGTGEQYF

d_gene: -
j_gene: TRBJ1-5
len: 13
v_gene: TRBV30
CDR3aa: CAWARGRDQPQHF

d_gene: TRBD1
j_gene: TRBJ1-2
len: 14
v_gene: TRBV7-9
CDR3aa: CASSRTGKGYGYTF

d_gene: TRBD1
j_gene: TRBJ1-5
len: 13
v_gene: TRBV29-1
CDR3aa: CSARTGEDQPQHF

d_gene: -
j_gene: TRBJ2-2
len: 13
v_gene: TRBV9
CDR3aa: CASSVRGTGELFF

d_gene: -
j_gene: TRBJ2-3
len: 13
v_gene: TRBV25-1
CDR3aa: CASRTGPTDTQYF

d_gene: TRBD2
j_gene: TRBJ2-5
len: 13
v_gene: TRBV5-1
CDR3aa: CASSSAGEKTQYF

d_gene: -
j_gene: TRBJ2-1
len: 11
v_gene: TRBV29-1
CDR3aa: CSGGVGSEQFF

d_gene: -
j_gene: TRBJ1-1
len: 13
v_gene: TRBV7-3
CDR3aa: CASSSNPSTEAFF

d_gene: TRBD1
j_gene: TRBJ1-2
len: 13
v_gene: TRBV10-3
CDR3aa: CATQGEAEYGYTF